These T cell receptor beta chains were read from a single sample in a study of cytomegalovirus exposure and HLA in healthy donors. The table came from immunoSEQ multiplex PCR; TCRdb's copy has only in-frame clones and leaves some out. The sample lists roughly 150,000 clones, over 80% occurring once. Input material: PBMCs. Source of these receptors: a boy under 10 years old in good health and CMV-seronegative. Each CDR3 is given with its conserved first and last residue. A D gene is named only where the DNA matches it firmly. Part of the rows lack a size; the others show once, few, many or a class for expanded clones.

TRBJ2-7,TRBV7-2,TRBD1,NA,TGTGCCAGCACCCCCGACAGGGGGGCACTCTACGAGCAGTACTTC,CASTPDRGALYEQYF
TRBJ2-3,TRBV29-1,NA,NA,TGCAGCGTCGCGACTCCGATTCCGGGAAAGGGCACAGATACGCAGTATTTT,CSVATPIPGKGTDTQYF
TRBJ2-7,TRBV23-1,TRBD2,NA,TGCGCCAGTGTTAGCGGGAGGGCCCTTCCCTACGAGCAGTACTTC,CASVSGRALPYEQYF
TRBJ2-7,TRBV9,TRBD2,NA,TGTGCCAGCAGCGTAGCCGAGACCGGGACTAGCAGAACCTACGAGCAGTACTTC,CASSVAETGTSRTYEQYF
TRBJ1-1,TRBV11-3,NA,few,TGTGCCAGCAGCCCCGACACGGACACTGAAGCTTTCTTT,CASSPDTDTEAFF
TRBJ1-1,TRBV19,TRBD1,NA,TGTGCCAGTAGTGACAGGGTGAACACTGAAGCTTTCTTT,CASSDRVNTEAFF
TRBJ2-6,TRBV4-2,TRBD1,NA,TGTGCCAGCAGCCAAGGACAGGGCCCTGGGTCTGGGGCCAACGTCCTGACTTTC,CASSQGQGPGSGANVLTF
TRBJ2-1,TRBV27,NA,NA,TGTGCCAGCAGCCCAGGGCTGTACAATGAGCAGTTCTTC,CASSPGLYNEQFF
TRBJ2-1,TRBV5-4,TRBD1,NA,TGTGCCAGCAGCTTAACAGGGGGCGGGAATGAGCAGTTCTTC,CASSLTGGGNEQFF
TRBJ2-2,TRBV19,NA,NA,TGTGCCAGTAATAGACTGAACACCGGGGAGCTGTTTTTT,CASNRLNTGELFF